A single sample gave rise to the 7 T cell receptor beta chains below, sequenced in a study of blood T cell dynamics during melanoma immunotherapy. The data were produced by immunoSEQ multiplex PCR, yet TCRdb's version contains in-frame clones alone and is incomplete. The table includes around 8,100 clones, about 80% detected once. Time point denoted: pre-treatment baseline. The sequencing here drew on blood, taken from a patient treated with checkpoint blockade. Receptors were obtained from a human donor with melanoma.

The V call is TRBV5-1, the J call TRBJ1-1; maybe TRBD1 (6 bases). The CDR3 extends over 13 amino acids. The ends were cut back, 3 bases at V and 7 bases at J, with 13 bases in the middle. The germline V gene has CDR1 SGHRS and CDR2 YFSETQ. The CDR3 loop reads CASSWDTGREAFF. The DNA for the CDR3 is TGCGCCAGCAGCTGGGACACTGGCCGTGAAGCTTTCTTT.

The rearrangement uses TRBV18 and TRBJ1-1, with TRBD1 matching 8 bases. Germline assignment: CDR1 KGHSH and CDR2 LQKENI. After removal of 2 bases from V and 2 bases from J, the junction contained 1 base not matched to a gene. The CDR3 loop spans 14 amino acids. The CDR3 reads CASSPAGGNTEAFF. The CDR3 region has the DNA TGTGCCAGCTCACCAGCAGGGGGCAACACTGAAGCTTTCTTT.

The V gene is TRBV19, the J gene TRBJ1-1, with no clear D. CDR1 is LNHDA, CDR2 SQIVND, per germline (reference sequence). CDR3 length: 14 residues. Trimming shortened V by 0 bases and J by 1 base, and 6 bases separated the two germline ends. CDR3 protein: CASSIEGANTEAFF. The CDR3 nucleotides read TGTGCCAGTAGTATAGAGGGCGCGAACACTGAAGCTTTCTTT.

V is TRBV28 and J is TRBJ2-6; no definite D call. The CDR3 length is 14 residues. Germline V gene sequence: CDR1 MDHEN, CDR2 SYDVKM. V shed 4 bases and J shed 0 bases, with 4 bases lying between them. The CDR3 reads CASSSTSGANVLTF. CDR3 bases: TGTGCCAGCAGTTCGACCTCTGGGGCCAACGTCCTGACTTTC.

The chain combines TRBV6-1 with TRBJ2-1; D not resolved. The CDR3 runs to 13 residues. The germline V and J ends were trimmed by 1 base and 9 bases, with 10 bases remaining between them. The germline gives CDR1 MNHNS, CDR2 SASEGT. The CDR3 nucleotides read TGTGCCAGCAGTGAAGTAAGGGCGGCTGAGCAGTTCTTC. Translating gives CASSEVRAAEQFF.

This rearrangement joins TRBV27 to TRBJ2-1; 12 bases match TRBD2. Germline lookup yields CDR1 MNHEY and CDR2 SMNVEV (reference sequence). The ends lost 3 bases at V and 7 bases at J; junction bases unmatched: 4. This CDR3 is 15 amino acids long. CDR3 DNA sequence: TGTGCCAGCAGTTTTAGGACTAGCGGGGTAAATGAGCAGTTCTTC. It codes for CASSFRTSGVNEQFF.

This chain connects TRBV6-4 to TRBJ2-1; 9 bases are a match to TRBD1. Trimming at V came to 0 bases and at J to 1 base, leaving 1 base not matched to a gene. Per the germline V gene, CDR1 is MRHNA and CDR2 is SNTAGT. This CDR3 has 16 residues. CDR3 sequence: CASSDSDRGSYNEQFF. The CDR3 DNA reads as TGTGCCAGCAGTGACTCTGACAGGGGGTCCTACAATGAGCAGTTCTTC.